This T cell receptor beta chain was identified during a study of T cells in Graves' hyperthyroidism and ophthalmopathy. Study context: Peripheral blood collection took place at initial diagnosis, before any treatment.

Germline V lookup: CDR1 SGHTA, CDR2 FQGNSA. The V gene lost 1 base and the J gene lost 0 bases, with 13 bases spanning the gap. The CDR3 sequence is 17 residues long. Turning to this clonotype: Its antigen is not identified.

Findings and caveats of the study: A model of 13 V-J features distinguished ophthalmopathy from stable hyperthyroidism.

What was amplified from RNA transcripts were TCR beta CDR3 regions. The primer set for the first-round RT-PCR of the TCR CDR3 was HTBI. TCRdb passed the multiplex PCR reads through MiXCR, listing each CDR3 protein once. The table lists about 610,000 distinct CDR3 sequences, about 16% of them singletons. Sequences were obtained from blood. The TCR originated in a woman between 35 and 50 years old with Graves' ophthalmopathy. This chain links TRBV7-2 with TRBJ1-5, with a weak D call TRBD1 (6 bases). The CDR3 DNA is TGTGCCAGCAGCTTAGGAAGGACAGCGTTTAGCAATCAGCCCCAGCATTTT. Translation: CASSLGRTAFSNQPQHF.